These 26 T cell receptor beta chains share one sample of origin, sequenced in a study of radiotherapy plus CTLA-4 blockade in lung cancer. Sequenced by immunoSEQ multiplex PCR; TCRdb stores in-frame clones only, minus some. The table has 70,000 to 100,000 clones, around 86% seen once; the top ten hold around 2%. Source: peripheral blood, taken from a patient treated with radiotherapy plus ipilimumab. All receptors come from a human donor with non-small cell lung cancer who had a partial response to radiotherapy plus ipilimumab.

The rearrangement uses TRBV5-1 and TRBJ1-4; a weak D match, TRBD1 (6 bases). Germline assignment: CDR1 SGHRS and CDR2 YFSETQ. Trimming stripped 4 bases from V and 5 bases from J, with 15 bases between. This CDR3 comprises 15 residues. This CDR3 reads CASSPSGGQNEKLFF. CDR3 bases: TGCGCCAGCAGCCCGTCGGGGGGGCAGAATGAAAAACTGTTTTTT.

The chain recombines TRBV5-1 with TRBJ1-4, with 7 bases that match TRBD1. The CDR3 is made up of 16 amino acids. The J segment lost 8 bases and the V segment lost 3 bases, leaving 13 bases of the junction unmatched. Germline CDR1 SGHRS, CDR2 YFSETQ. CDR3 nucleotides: TGCGCCAGCAGCTCCTGGGGACAGTCCGGAGGAGAAAAACTGTTTTTT. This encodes CASSSWGQSGGEKLFF.

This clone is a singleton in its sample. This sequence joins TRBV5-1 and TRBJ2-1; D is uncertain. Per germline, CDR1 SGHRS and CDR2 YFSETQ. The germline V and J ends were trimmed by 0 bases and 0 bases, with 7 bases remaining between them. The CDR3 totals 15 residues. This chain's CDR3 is CASSLELSSYNEQFF. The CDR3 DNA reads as TGCGCCAGCAGCTTGGAGCTTAGCTCCTACAATGAGCAGTTCTTC.

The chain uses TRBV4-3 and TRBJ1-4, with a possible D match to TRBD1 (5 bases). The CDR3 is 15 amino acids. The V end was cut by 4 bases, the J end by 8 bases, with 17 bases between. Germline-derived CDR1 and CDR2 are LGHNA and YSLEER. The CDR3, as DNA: TGCGCCAGCAGCCGACAACACCTGTGGGGCGAAAAACTGTTTTTT. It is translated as CASSRQHLWGEKLFF.

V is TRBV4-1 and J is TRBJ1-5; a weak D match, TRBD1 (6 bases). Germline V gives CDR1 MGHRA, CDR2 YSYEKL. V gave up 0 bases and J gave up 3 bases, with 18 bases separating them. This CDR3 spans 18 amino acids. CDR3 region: CASSQDSFPNRANQPQHF. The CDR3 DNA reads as TGCGCCAGCAGCCAAGATTCTTTCCCAAACAGGGCCAATCAGCCCCAGCATTTT.

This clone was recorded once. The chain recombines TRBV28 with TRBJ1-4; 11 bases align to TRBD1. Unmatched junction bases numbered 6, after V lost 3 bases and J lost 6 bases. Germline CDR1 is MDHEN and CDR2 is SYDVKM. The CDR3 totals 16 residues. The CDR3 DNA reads TGTGCCAGCAGTTTCCTAGGACAGGGGGCTGATGAAAAACTGTTTTTT. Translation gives CASSFLGQGADEKLFF.

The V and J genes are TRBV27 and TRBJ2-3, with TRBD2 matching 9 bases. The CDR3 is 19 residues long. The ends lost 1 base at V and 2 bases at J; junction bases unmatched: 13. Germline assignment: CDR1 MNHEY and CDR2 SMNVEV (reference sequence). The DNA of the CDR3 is TGTGCCAGCAGTTTATTTGCGGGAGGGCCCCCTAGCCCCACAGATACGCAGTATTTT. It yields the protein CASSLFAGGPPSPTDTQYF.

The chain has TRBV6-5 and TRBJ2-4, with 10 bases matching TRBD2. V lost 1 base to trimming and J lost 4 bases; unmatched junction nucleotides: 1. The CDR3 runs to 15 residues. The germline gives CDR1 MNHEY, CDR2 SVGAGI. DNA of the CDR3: TGTGCCAGCAGTTACTGGACTAGCGGAAAAAACATTCAGTACTTC. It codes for CASSYWTSGKNIQYF.

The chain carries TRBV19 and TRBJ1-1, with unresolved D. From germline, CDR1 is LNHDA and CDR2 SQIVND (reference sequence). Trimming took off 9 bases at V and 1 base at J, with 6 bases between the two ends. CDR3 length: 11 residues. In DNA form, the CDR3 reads TGTGCCAGCAGGAAGAACACTGAAGCTTTCTTT. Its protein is CASRKNTEAFF.

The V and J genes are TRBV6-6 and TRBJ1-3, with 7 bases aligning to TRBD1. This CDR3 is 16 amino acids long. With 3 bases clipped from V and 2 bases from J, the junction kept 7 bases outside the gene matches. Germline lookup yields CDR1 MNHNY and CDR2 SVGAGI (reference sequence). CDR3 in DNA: TGTGCCAGCAGTTATCTTTGGACAGGCGCTGGAAACACCATATATTTT. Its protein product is CASSYLWTGAGNTIYF.

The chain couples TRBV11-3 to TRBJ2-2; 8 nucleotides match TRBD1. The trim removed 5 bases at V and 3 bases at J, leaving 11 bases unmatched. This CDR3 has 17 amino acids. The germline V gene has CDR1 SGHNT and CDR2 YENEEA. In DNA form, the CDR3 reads TGTGCCAGCAGCCCTGGACAGGGAAAGTTTCACACCGGGGAGCTGTTTTTT. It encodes CASSPGQGKFHTGELFF. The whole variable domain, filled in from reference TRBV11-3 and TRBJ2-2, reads EAGVVQSPRYKIIEKKQPVAFWCNPISGHNTLYWYLQNLGQGPELLIRYENEEAVDDSQLPKDRFSAERLKGVDSTLKIQPAELGDSAVYLCASSPGQGKFHTGELFFGEGSRLTVL.

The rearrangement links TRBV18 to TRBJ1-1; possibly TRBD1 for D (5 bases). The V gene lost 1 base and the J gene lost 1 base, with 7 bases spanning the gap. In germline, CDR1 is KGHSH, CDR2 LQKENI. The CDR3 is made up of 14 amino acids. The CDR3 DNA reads TGTGCCAGCTCACCACGACAGTCGAACACTGAAGCTTTCTTT. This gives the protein CASSPRQSNTEAFF.

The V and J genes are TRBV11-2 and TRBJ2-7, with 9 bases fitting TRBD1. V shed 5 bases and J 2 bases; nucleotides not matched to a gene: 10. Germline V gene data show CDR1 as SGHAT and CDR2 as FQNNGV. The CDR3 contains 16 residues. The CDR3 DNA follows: TGTGCCAGCAGCGCAATTTCCGGGACAGGGCCCTACGAGCAGTACTTC. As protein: CASSAISGTGPYEQYF.

The CDR3 DNA sequence: TGTGCCAGCAGCCCAAAGGGGACAGAATACAATGAGCAGTTCTTC. Translating gives CASSPKGTEYNEQFF. The rearrangement joins TRBV11-3 to TRBJ2-1, with TRBD1 matching over 7 bases. The CDR3 has 15 residues. Germline V gives CDR1 SGHNT, CDR2 YENEEA. Losses at the gene ends were 5 bases for V and 4 bases for J; bases not matched to a gene: 8.

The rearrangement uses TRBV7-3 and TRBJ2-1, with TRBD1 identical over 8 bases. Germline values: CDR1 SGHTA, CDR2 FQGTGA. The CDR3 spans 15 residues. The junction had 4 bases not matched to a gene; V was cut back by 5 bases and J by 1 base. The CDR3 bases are TGTGCCAGCAGCCGAGACAGGGGATCCTACAATGAGCAGTTCTTC. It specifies CASSRDRGSYNEQFF.

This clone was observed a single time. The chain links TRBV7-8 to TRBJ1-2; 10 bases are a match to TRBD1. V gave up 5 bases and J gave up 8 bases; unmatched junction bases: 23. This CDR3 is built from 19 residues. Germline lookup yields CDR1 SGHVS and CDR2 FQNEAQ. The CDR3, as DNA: TGTGCCAGCAGCCTTCCGGGACAGGGGCACAGAAGATCCCAAGGAGGCTACACCTTC. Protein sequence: CASSLPGQGHRRSQGGYTF.

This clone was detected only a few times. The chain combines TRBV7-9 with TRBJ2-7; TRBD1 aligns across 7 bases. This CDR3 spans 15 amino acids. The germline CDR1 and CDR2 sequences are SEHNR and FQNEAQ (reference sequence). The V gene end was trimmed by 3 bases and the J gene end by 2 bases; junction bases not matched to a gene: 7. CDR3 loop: CASSFPRDSPYEQYF. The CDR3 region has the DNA TGTGCCAGCAGCTTCCCCCGGGACAGCCCCTACGAGCAGTACTTC.

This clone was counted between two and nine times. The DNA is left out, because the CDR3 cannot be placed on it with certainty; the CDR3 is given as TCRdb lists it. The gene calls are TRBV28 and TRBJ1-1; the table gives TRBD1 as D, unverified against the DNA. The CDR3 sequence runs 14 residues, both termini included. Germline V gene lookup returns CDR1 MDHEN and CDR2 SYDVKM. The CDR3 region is CASSSSTRNTEAFF.

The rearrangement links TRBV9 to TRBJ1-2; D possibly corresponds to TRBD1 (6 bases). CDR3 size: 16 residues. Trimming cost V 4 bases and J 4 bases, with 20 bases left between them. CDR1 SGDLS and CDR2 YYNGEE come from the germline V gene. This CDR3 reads CASSPRGRQLVYGYTF. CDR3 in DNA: TGTGCCAGCAGCCCGAGGGGGAGACAGCTAGTCTATGGCTACACCTTC. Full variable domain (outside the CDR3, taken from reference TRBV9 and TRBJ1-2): DSGVTQTPKHLITATGQRVTLRCSPRSGDLSVYWYQQSLDQGLQFLIQYYNGEERAKGNILERFSAQQFPDLHSELNLSSLELGDSALYFCASSPRGRQLVYGYTFGSGTRLTVV.

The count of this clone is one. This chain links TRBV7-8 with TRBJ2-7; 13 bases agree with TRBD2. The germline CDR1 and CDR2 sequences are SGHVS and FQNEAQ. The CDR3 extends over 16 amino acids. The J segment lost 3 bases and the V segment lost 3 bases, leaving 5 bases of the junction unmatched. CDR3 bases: TGTGCCAGCAGCTTTGGACTAGCGGGGGCACTCTACGAGCAGTACGTC. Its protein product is CASSFGLAGALYEQYV.

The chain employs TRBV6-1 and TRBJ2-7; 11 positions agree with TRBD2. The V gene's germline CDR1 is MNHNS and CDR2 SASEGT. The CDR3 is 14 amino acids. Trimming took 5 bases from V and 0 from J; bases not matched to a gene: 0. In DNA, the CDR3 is TGTGCCAGCAGTCTAGCGGGAGGCTCCTACGAGCAGTACGTC. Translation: CASSLAGGSYEQYV.

The CDR3 coding sequence is TGTGCCAGCAGCGGGACTAGCGGGAGGAGCTCCTACAATGAGCAGTTCTTC. Its translation is CASSGTSGRSSYNEQFF. The V and J genes are TRBV11-3 and TRBJ2-1; 15 bases align to TRBD2. Germline CDR1 reads SGHNT; CDR2 reads YENEEA. This CDR3 spans 17 amino acids. With 5 bases clipped from V and 0 bases from J, the junction kept 2 bases outside the gene matches.

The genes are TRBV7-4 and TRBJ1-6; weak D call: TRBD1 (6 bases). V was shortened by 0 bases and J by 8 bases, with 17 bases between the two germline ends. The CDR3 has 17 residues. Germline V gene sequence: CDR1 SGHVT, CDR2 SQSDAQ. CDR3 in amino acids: CASSLAQGPPGDSPLHF. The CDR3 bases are TGTGCCAGCAGCTTAGCACAGGGCCCACCCGGGGATTCACCCCTCCACTTT.

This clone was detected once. This chain's CDR3 is CASSLMRGLDGYTF. CDR3 nucleotide sequence: TGTGCCAGCAGCTTAATGAGGGGGCTAGATGGCTACACCTTC. V usage is TRBV7-8 and J usage is TRBJ1-2; 7 bases fit TRBD1. The CDR3 has 14 residues. V lost 2 bases and J lost 6; bases outside the gene matches: 6. Germline CDR1 is SGHVS and CDR2 is FQNEAQ.

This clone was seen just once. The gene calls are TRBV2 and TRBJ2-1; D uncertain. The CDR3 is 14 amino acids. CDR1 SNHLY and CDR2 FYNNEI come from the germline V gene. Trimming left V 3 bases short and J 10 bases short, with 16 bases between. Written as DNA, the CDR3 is TGTGCCAGCAGTGACAGGCTTTCTGTAGAGGAGCAGTTCTTC. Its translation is CASSDRLSVEEQFF.

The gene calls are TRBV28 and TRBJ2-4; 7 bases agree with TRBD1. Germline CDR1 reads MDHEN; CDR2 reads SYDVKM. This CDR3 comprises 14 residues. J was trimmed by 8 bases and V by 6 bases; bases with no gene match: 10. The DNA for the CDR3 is TGTGCCAGCAGGACACGACAGGGTATGGACATTCAGTACTTC. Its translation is CASRTRQGMDIQYF.